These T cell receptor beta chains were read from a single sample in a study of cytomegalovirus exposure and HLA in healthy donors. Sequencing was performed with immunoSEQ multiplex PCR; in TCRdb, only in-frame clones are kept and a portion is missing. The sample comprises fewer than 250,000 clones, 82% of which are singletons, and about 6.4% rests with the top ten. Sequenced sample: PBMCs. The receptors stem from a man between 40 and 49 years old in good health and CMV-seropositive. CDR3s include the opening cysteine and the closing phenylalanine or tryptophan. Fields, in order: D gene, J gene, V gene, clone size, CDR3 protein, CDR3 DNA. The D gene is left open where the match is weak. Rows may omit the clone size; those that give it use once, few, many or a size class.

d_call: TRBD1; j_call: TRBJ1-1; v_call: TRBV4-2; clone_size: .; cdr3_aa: CASSQTGDNTEAFF; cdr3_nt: TGTGCCAGCAGCCAGACAGGGGACAACACTGAAGCTTTCTTT
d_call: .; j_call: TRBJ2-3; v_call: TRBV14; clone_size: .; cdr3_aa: CASSQDLTDTQYF; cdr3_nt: TGTGCCAGCAGCCAAGACCTCACAGATACGCAGTATTTT
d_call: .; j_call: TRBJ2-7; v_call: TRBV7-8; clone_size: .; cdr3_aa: CASSHGQLYEQYF; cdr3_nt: TGTGCCAGCAGCCACGGACAGCTCTACGAGCAGTACTTC
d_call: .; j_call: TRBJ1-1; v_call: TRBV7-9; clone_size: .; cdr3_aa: CASTGKSTEAFF; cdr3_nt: TGTGCCAGCACCGGGAAGAGCACTGAAGCTTTCTTT
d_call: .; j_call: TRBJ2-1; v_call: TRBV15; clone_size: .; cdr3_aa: CATSRYPLYNEQFF; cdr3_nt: TGTGCCACCAGCAGATACCCACTGTACAATGAGCAGTTCTTC
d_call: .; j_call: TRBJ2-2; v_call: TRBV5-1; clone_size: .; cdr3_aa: CASSLQVNTGELFF; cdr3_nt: TGCGCCAGCAGCTTACAGGTTAACACCGGGGAGCTGTTTTTT
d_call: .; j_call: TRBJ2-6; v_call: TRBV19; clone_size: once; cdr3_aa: CASSIGGSGANVLTF; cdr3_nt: TGTGCCAGTTCAATAGGGGGCTCTGGGGCCAACGTCCTGACTTTC
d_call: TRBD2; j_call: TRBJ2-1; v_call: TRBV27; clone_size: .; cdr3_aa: CASTQGSGRGAYNEQFF; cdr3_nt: TGTGCCAGCACACAGGGAAGCGGGAGAGGCGCCTACAATGAGCAGTTCTTC
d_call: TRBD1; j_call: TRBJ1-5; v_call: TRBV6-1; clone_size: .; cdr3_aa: CASSGRDRGLLNQPQHF; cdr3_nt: TGTGCCAGCAGTGGCCGTGACAGGGGGCTATTAAATCAGCCCCAGCATTTT
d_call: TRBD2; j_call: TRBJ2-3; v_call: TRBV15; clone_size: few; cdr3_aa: CATSRERGVGDTQYF; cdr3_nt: TGTGCCACCAGCAGAGAGCGGGGGGTAGGAGATACGCAGTATTTT
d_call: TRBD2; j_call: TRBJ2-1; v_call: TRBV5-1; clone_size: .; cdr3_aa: CASSSTSGQRAYNEQFF; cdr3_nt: TGCGCCAGCAGCTCGACTAGCGGACAGAGAGCCTACAATGAGCAGTTCTTC
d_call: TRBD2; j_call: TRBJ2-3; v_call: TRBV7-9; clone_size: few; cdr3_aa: CASSRRTSGSSTDTQYF; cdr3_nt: TGTGCCAGCAGCCGTCGGACTAGCGGGTCTAGCACAGATACGCAGTATTTT
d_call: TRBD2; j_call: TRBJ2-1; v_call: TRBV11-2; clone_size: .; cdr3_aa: CASSTRLAGAYNEQFF; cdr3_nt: TGTGCCAGCAGCACCCGATTAGCGGGGGCCTACAATGAGCAGTTCTTC
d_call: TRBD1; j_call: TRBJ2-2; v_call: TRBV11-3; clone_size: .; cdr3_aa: CASNLPGQGALDTGELFF; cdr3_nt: TGTGCCAGCAACCTTCCCGGGCAGGGGGCGCTGGACACCGGGGAGCTGTTTTTT
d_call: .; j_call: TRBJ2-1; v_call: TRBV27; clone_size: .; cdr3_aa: CASSLRGGLRDEQFF; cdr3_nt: TGTGCCAGCAGTTTAAGGGGGGGACTTCGGGATGAGCAGTTCTTC
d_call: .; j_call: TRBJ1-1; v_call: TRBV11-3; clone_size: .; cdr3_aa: CASSFINTEAFF; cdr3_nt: TGTGCCAGCAGCTTTATCAACACTGAAGCTTTCTTT
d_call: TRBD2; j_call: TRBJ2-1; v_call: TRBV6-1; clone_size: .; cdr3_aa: CASSAPWSGIYNEQFF; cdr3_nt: TGTGCCAGCAGTGCTCCGTGGAGCGGGATTTACAATGAGCAGTTCTTC
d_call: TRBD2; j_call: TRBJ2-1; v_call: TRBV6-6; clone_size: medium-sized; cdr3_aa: CASRFIAGGDEQFF; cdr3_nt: TGTGCCAGCAGATTTATAGCGGGAGGGGATGAGCAGTTCTTC
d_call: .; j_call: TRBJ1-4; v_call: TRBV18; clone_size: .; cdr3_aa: CASSPDGERGKLFF; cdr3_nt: TGTGCCAGCTCACCGGACGGCGAAAGGGGAAAACTGTTTTTT
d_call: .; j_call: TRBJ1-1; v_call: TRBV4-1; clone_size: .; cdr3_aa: CASKEGVNTEAFF; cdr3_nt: TGCGCCAGCAAAGAGGGGGTGAACACTGAAGCTTTCTTT
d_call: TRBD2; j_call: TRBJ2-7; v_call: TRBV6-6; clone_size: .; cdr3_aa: CASRPLAGGLSYEQYF; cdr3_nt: TGTGCCAGCAGACCCTTAGCGGGAGGCCTCTCCTACGAGCAGTACTTC
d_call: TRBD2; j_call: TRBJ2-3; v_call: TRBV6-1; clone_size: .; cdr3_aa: CASSEPAGREWDTQYF; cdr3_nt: TGTGCCAGCAGTGAACCCGCGGGGCGGGAGTGGGATACGCAGTATTTT
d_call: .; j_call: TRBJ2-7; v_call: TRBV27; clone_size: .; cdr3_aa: CASSLREGPYEQYF; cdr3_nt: TGTGCCAGCAGTTTACGGGAAGGTCCCTACGAGCAGTACTTC
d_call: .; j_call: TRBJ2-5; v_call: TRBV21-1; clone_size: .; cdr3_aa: CASSKGRTRYQETQYF; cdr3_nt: TGTGCCAGCAGCAAGGGAAGGACTAGGTACCAAGAGACCCAGTACTTC
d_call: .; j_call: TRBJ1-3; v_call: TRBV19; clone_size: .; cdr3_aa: CASSITGGPGNTIYF; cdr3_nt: TGTGCCAGTAGTATAACCGGGGGGCCTGGAAACACCATATATTTT
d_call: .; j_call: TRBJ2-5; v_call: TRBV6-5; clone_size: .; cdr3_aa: CASSPFPLEWETQYF; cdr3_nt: TGTGCCAGCAGTCCGTTCCCACTAGAGTGGGAGACCCAGTACTTC
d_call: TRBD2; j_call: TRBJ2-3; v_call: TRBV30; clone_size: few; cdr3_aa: CAWSGRGGFADTQYF; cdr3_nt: TGTGCCTGGAGTGGTCGCGGGGGGTTCGCAGATACGCAGTATTTT
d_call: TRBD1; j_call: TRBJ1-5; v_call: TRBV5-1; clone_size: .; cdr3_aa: CASSLAGQGNQPQHF; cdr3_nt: TGCGCCAGCAGCTTGGCCGGACAGGGCAACCAGCCCCAGCATTTT
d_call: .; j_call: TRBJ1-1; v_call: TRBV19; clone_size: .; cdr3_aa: CASSSLSRRGPEAFF; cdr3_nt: TGTGCCAGTAGTTCCCTCTCGAGGCGCGGTCCTGAAGCTTTCTTT
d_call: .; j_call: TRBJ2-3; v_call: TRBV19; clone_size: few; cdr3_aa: CASKASSGGGTDTQYF; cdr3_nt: TGTGCCAGTAAAGCGTCTAGCGGAGGGGGAACAGATACGCAGTATTTT
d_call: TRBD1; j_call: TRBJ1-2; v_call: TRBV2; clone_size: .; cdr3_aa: CASSRDRGTVYGYTF; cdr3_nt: TGTGCCAGCAGCAGAGACAGGGGGACCGTATATGGCTACACCTTC
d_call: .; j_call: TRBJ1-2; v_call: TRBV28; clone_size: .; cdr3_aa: CASRGQSGGYTF; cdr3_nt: TGTGCCAGCAGAGGACAGTCGGGTGGCTACACCTTC
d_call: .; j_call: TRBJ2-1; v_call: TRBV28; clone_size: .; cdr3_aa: CASTITAGSNNEQFF; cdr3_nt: TGTGCCAGCACCATAACGGCGGGGTCGAACAATGAGCAGTTCTTC
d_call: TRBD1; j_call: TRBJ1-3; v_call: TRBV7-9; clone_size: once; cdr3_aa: CASSKGQGGNTIYF; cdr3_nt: TGTGCCAGCAGCAAGGGACAGGGGGGGAACACCATATATTTT
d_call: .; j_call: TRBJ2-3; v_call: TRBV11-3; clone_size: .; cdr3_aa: CASSPTRSGDTQYF; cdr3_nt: TGTGCCAGCAGCCCGACTAGATCGGGGGATACGCAGTATTTT
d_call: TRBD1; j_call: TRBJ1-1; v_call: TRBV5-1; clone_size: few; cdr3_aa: CASSRETGPGAEAFF; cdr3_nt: TGCGCCAGCAGCCGGGAGACAGGGCCGGGGGCTGAAGCTTTCTTT
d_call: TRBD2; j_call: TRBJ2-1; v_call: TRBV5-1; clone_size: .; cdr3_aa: CASSMVAGSSYNEQFF; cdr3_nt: TGCGCCAGCAGCATGGTAGCGGGAAGCTCCTACAATGAGCAGTTCTTC